This TCR beta chain was captured by sequencing in a study of beta chain features in type 1 diabetes. The study reverse transcribed the entire isolated RNA, so it sequenced expressed TCRB transcripts. Sequencing used immunoSEQ multiplex PCR; TCRdb keeps in-frame clones, though not all of them. Counted here are fewer than 350,000 clones, approximately 16% occurring once; the ten biggest clones make up roughly 0.015%. This clone was recorded only once. Antigen unknown. The junction shows a germline mismatch at one end, possibly a read error. Study conclusions and caveats: Type 1 diabetes patients showed a moderate but significant shortening of TCRB CDR3s in all four CD4+ subsets.

Sorted populations all had greater than 98% purity. The specimen was naive CD4+ T cells from blood. The TCR originated in a man between 18 and 29 years old with type 1 diabetes.

Written as DNA, the CDR3 is TGTGCCAGCAGCTTAGCGCGGGAAGACACCCAGTACTTC. It codes for CASSLAREDTQYF. This chain joins TRBV11-2 and TRBJ2-5; perhaps TRBD2 as D (6 bases). The CDR3 runs 13 residues. Germline V CDR1 and CDR2: SGHAT, FQNNGV.